This T cell receptor (beta chain) was observed in a study of blood T cells in healthy people across ages. A second PCR of about 7 to 12 cycles used a sample-barcoded 5' primer and a J-beta primer mix. MiXCR, applied by TCRdb to the 5' RACE reads, yields one record per CDR3 protein. This sample has some 930,000 distinct CDR3 sequences, with about 28% found just once. This clonotype was seen only a few times. The germline V gene has CDR1 DFQATT and CDR2 SNEGSKA (reference sequence). After removal of 6 bases from V and 3 bases from J, the junction contained 9 bases not matched to a gene. The CDR3 has 15 amino acids. In addition, the sample was reused for a study of T cells of mothers and their children. Turning to that study: Related and unrelated pairs show similar thymic shaping of TCR recombination output.

The V gene is TRBV20-1, the J gene TRBJ2-5; 11 bases are a match to TRBD2. The sequencing input was blood. This clonotype was sampled from a woman in her thirties or forties in good health. The CDR3 DNA reads TGCAGTGCCCAGCCAGCTAGCGGGGGGAAAGAGACCCAGTACTTC. It is translated as CSAQPASGGKETQYF.